These 18 T cell receptor beta chains share one sample of origin, sequenced in a study of cytotoxic CD8 clonotypes in ibrutinib-treated CLL. Assay: immunoSEQ multiplex PCR; the TCRdb copy retains only in-frame clones and omits some. The profile shows 140,000 or so clones, 79% of them singletons. The material was PBMCs, obtained after 12 months of ibrutinib treatment. All receptors derive from a human donor with chronic lymphocytic leukemia.

The chain links TRBV15 to TRBJ2-7; 7 nucleotides line up with TRBD1. The CDR3 is 15 residues long. Germline V CDR1 and CDR2: LNHNV, YYDKDF (reference sequence). V dropped 5 bases and J dropped 4; count of bases not matched to a gene: 11. The CDR3 DNA is TGTGCCACCAGCGCGCAGACAGGGATCGGATACGAGCAGTACTTC. It is translated as CATSAQTGIGYEQYF.

The chain couples TRBV6-5 to TRBJ2-7; the match to TRBD1 covers 8 bases. The CDR3 contains 16 residues. From germline, CDR1 is MNHEY and CDR2 SVGAGI. V trimming: 4 bases; J trimming: 3 bases; junction bases outside the gene matches: 11. CDR3 DNA: TGTGCCAGCAGTTCCCCGACCAGGGGGCAGTTCTACGAGCAGTACTTC. Its protein product is CASSSPTRGQFYEQYF.

This chain joins TRBV7-2 and TRBJ2-7; 8 bases are shared with TRBD2. CDR1 is SGHTA, CDR2 FQGNSA, per germline. Trimming removed 5 bases from V and 2 bases from J; junction bases left unmatched: 8. This CDR3 contains 15 residues. The CDR3 DNA sequence: TGTGCCAGCAGCCCTTGGCTAGCGGGCACCTACGAGCAGTACTTC. The encoded protein is CASSPWLAGTYEQYF.

Note on this clone: The junction and the germline gene differ at one end; a read error may be behind it. The rearrangement links TRBV7-2 to TRBJ2-7; TRBD2 agrees at 8 bases. Germline lookup yields CDR1 SGHTA and CDR2 FQGNSA. The CDR3 runs 15 residues. For the CDR3, the DNA is TGTGCCAGCAGCATAGCGGGACCAAGAACCTACGAGCAGTACTTC. It codes for CASSIAGPRTYEQYF.

This chain links TRBV6-5 with TRBJ2-2; 7 nucleotides line up with TRBD1. The CDR3 runs 13 residues. Germline V gives CDR1 MNHEY, CDR2 SVGAGI. V gave up 6 bases and J gave up 6 bases; unmatched junction bases: 4. DNA for the CDR3: TGTGCCAGCAGCCCCGACAGGGCCGGGGAGCTGTTTTTT. Translation: CASSPDRAGELFF.

The rearrangement links TRBV30 to TRBJ2-3; 9 bases line up with TRBD2. The CDR3 sequence is 13 residues long. The germline gives CDR1 GTSNPN, CDR2 SVGIG (reference sequence). The ends lost 2 bases at V and 9 bases at J; junction bases unmatched: 6. CDR3 sequence (DNA): TGTGCCTGGAGTAGACTAGCGGCCAACACGCAGTATTTT. It translates to CAWSRLAANTQYF.

The V and J genes are TRBV7-2 and TRBJ2-3; D remains unclear. Trimming took 5 bases from V and 2 from J, leaving 11 bases between them. The CDR3 has 14 amino acids. The germline V gene has CDR1 SGHTA and CDR2 FQGNSA. This CDR3 reads CASSQMGITDTQYF. Written as DNA, the CDR3 is TGTGCCAGCAGCCAAATGGGGATCACAGATACGCAGTATTTT.

This chain uses TRBV20-1 with TRBJ2-3; the D is unclear. The CDR3 totals 11 residues. V lost 3 bases and J lost 7, with 8 bases in between. Germline CDR1 is DFQATT and CDR2 is SNEGSKA (reference sequence). CDR3 residues: CSARESYTQYF. CDR3 nucleotide sequence: TGCAGTGCTAGGGAGTCGTATACGCAGTATTTT.

The J gene is TRBJ2-1, the V gene TRBV18; 9 positions agree with TRBD1. Germline loops: CDR1 KGHSH, CDR2 LQKENI. CDR3 length: 15 residues. Germline trimming cut 2 bases from V and 5 bases from J; bases unmatched to any gene: 4. The CDR3 reads CASSPTGQGDNEQFF. In DNA, the CDR3 is TGTGCCAGCTCACCAACGGGACAGGGAGACAATGAGCAGTTCTTC.

The J gene is TRBJ2-5, the V gene TRBV30; TRBD1 agrees at 7 bases. The CDR3 is 14 residues long. V dropped 2 bases and J dropped 5; count of bases not matched to a gene: 8. Germline CDR1 GTSNPN, CDR2 SVGIG (reference sequence). This CDR3 is CAWSIKGGYETQYF. The DNA of the CDR3 is TGTGCCTGGAGTATTAAAGGGGGCTATGAGACCCAGTACTTC. Full variable domain (remainder filled in from reference TRBV30 and TRBJ2-5): SQTIHQWPATLVQPVGSPLSLECTVEGTSNPNLYWYRQAAGRGLQLLFYSVGIGQISSEVPQNLSASRPQDRQFILSSKKLLLSDSGFYLCAWSIKGGYETQYFGPGTRLLVL.

This chain joins TRBV28 and TRBJ2-2; no definite D call. This CDR3 contains 15 residues. The V end lost 3 bases, the J end lost 3 bases, and 11 bases lay between the germline ends. Germline V gene sequence: CDR1 MDHEN, CDR2 SYDVKM. CDR3 in amino acids: CASSFGIGYTGELFF. The DNA for the CDR3 is TGTGCCAGCAGTTTTGGAATAGGGTACACCGGGGAGCTGTTTTTT.

This clone has just one count. V gene TRBV10-3 combines with J gene TRBJ2-7; D is unresolved. Germline V gene sequence: CDR1 ENHRY, CDR2 SYGVKD. The V gene lost 1 base and the J gene lost 0 bases, with 7 bases spanning the gap. This CDR3 spans 14 amino acids. CDR3 sequence reads: CAISEFTPSYEQYF. CDR3 sequence (DNA): TGTGCCATCAGTGAGTTTACCCCCTCCTACGAGCAGTACTTC.

CDR3 sequence: CASSRDRGHSEAFF. DNA of the CDR3: TGTGCCAGCAGCCGGGACAGGGGTCATTCTGAAGCTTTCTTT. V usage is TRBV6-4 and J usage is TRBJ1-1, with 10 nucleotides matching TRBD1. Unmatched junction bases numbered 7, after V lost 6 bases and J lost 6 bases. The CDR3 is made up of 14 amino acids. Germline V gives CDR1 MRHNA, CDR2 SNTAGT.

The chain uses TRBV30 and TRBJ2-2, with D uncertain. V was clipped by 3 bases and J by 6 bases, with 8 bases between them. The V gene's germline CDR1 is GTSNPN and CDR2 SVGIG (reference sequence). CDR3 length: 12 amino acids. CDR3 in amino acids: CAWSVRSGELFF. CDR3 coding DNA: TGTGCCTGGAGCGTCAGGTCCGGGGAGCTGTTTTTT.

The chain recombines TRBV4-1 with TRBJ2-7; unclear D gene. The ends were cut back, 4 bases at V and 4 bases at J, with 11 bases in the middle. CDR3 length: 13 residues. Germline loops: CDR1 MGHRA, CDR2 YSYEKL. The CDR3, as DNA: TGCGCCAGCAGCCCGGCTGGGTTGTACGAGCAGTACTTC. This codes for CASSPAGLYEQYF.

This clone was observed a single time. The V and J genes are TRBV18 and TRBJ2-7, with D perhaps TRBD2 (10 bases). This CDR3 has 19 amino acids. Germline assignment: CDR1 KGHSH and CDR2 LQKENI. The germline V and J ends were trimmed by 3 bases and 4 bases, with 28 bases remaining between them. CDR3: CASSPRQGVLAGGVYEQYF. CDR3 sequence (DNA): TGTGCCAGCTCACCCCGACAGGGGGTTTTAGCGGGAGGTGTGTACGAGCAGTACTTC.

V usage is TRBV30 and J usage is TRBJ2-7, with D perhaps matching TRBD2 (5 bases). There are 13 residues in the CDR3. The germline V gene has CDR1 GTSNPN and CDR2 SVGIG (reference sequence). Trimming pared 2 bases from V and 2 bases from J, leaving 10 bases between. CDR3 DNA sequence: TGTGCCTGGAGTCTGCGGGTCGCCTACGAGCAGTACTTC. It is translated as CAWSLRVAYEQYF.

This clone showed up just a few times. The V gene is TRBV29-1, the J gene TRBJ1-1; perhaps TRBD1 as D (5 bases). Germline V lookup: CDR1 SQVTM, CDR2 ANQGSEA. The V end was cut by 6 bases, the J end by 2 bases, with 16 bases between. The CDR3 is made up of 14 amino acids. The CDR3 sequence: CSVQKGSLNTEAFF. DNA of the CDR3: TGCAGCGTCCAAAAGGGGAGCCTCAACACTGAAGCTTTCTTT.